The 10 T cell receptor beta chains in this list originate from one sample, sequenced in a study of T cell clonotyping in hematopoietic cell transplantation. Profiling relied on immunoSEQ multiplex PCR, and the TCRdb table lists in-frame clones only, not all of them. The table has about 13,000 clones, 90% seen once. The sample was peripheral blood mononuclear cells. The receptors stem from a man aged 30-40 years in good health. Some clones in this sample may be carry-over from other donors' samples.

This sequence joins TRBV11-2 and TRBJ1-1; a weak D match, TRBD1 (5 bases). Per germline, CDR1 SGHAT and CDR2 FQNNGV. V was clipped by 1 base and J by 4 bases, with 10 bases between them. CDR3 size: 14 residues. The CDR3 region has the DNA TGTGCCAGCAGCTTAGGCCTGAGGGGCACTGAAGCTTTCTTT. The encoded protein is CASSLGLRGTEAFF.

V is TRBV2 and J is TRBJ2-7; tentatively, D is TRBD1 (6 bases). Trimming pared 4 bases from V and 3 bases from J, leaving 13 bases between. CDR1 and CDR2 from the germline V gene are SNHLY and FYNNEI. CDR3 length: 14 amino acids. The CDR3 DNA reads as TGTGCCAGCAGTGTCGAGGACAGAAACTACGAGCAGTACTTC. Translated: CASSVEDRNYEQYF.

The chain combines TRBV6-1 with TRBJ2-7, with D maybe TRBD1 (6 bases). CDR1 is MNHNS, CDR2 SASEGT, per germline. The CDR3 is made up of 16 amino acids. V shed 4 bases and J shed 0 bases, with 16 bases lying between them. DNA of the CDR3: TGTGCCAGCAGTGTTTTGGGGGCGACAACCTCCTACGAGCAGTACTTC. It is translated as CASSVLGATTSYEQYF.

The V gene is TRBV4-1, the J gene TRBJ1-2; a possible D gene is TRBD1 (5 bases). This CDR3 has 15 residues. Germline CDR1 and CDR2: MGHRA and YSYEKL. V gave up 1 base and J gave up 1 base, with 10 bases separating them. The CDR3 protein is CASSQGGGGNYGYTF. CDR3 in DNA: TGCGCCAGCAGCCAAGGGGGTGGGGGTAACTATGGCTACACCTTC.

The V call is TRBV5-1, the J call TRBJ2-1; TRBD2 matches at 8 bases. J was trimmed by 4 bases and V by 4 bases; bases with no gene match: 10. The CDR3 contains 16 residues. The germline CDR1 and CDR2 sequences are SGHRS and YFSETQ. CDR3 DNA: TGCGCCAGCAGCGAAACACTAGCGGATGTTTACAATGAGCAGTTCTTC. It codes for CASSETLADVYNEQFF.

The J gene is TRBJ2-3, the V gene TRBV10-2, with D unresolved. Trimming shortened V by 2 bases and J by 6 bases, and 6 bases separated the two germline ends. The CDR3 has 12 amino acids. Germline V gives CDR1 WSHSY, CDR2 SAAADI. The CDR3 protein is CASSEVGDTQYF. The CDR3 DNA reads as TGCGCCAGCAGTGAGGTAGGGGATACGCAGTATTTT.

This rearrangement joins TRBV7-6 to TRBJ2-3; 8 bases agree with TRBD2. The germline V gene has CDR1 SGHVS and CDR2 FNYEAQ. The CDR3 has 16 residues. V lost 4 bases and J lost 3; bases outside the gene matches: 9. The CDR3 spells CASSSVGSGVTDTQYF. The CDR3 nucleotides read TGTGCCAGCAGCTCCGTTGGTAGCGGGGTTACAGATACGCAGTATTTT.

The gene calls are TRBV2 and TRBJ1-2; the match to TRBD1 covers 8 bases. This CDR3 has 16 amino acids. V was clipped by 6 bases and J by 1 base; unmatched bases: 10. Germline loops: CDR1 SNHLY, CDR2 FYNNEI. The CDR3 DNA sequence: TGTGCCAGCAGCCAGTCGGGGACAGGCTTTAACTATGGCTACACCTTC. It specifies CASSQSGTGFNYGYTF.

The rearrangement joins TRBV27 to TRBJ2-7, with TRBD1 matching 8 bases. Germline CDR1 reads MNHEY; CDR2 reads SMNVEV (reference sequence). Unmatched junction bases numbered 5, after V lost 4 bases and J lost 0 bases. CDR3 length: 15 residues. CDR3 sequence: CASSYGTGLSYEQYF. CDR3 coding DNA: TGTGCCAGCAGTTATGGGACAGGACTCTCCTACGAGCAGTACTTC.

J is TRBJ2-5 and V is TRBV11-3; weak D call: TRBD1 (5 bases). Trimming left V 4 bases short and J 5 bases short, with 14 bases between. The CDR3 is 14 residues long. CDR1 and CDR2 (germline): SGHNT, YENEEA. CDR3 loop: CASSYPSRVETQYF. CDR3 DNA: TGTGCCAGCAGCTACCCATCCAGGGTCGAGACCCAGTACTTC. Filled out from reference TRBV11-3 and TRBJ2-5, the complete variable domain reads EAGVVQSPRYKIIEKKQPVAFWCNPISGHNTLYWYLQNLGQGPELLIRYENEEAVDDSQLPKDRFSAERLKGVDSTLKIQPAELGDSAVYLCASSYPSRVETQYFGPGTRLLVL.